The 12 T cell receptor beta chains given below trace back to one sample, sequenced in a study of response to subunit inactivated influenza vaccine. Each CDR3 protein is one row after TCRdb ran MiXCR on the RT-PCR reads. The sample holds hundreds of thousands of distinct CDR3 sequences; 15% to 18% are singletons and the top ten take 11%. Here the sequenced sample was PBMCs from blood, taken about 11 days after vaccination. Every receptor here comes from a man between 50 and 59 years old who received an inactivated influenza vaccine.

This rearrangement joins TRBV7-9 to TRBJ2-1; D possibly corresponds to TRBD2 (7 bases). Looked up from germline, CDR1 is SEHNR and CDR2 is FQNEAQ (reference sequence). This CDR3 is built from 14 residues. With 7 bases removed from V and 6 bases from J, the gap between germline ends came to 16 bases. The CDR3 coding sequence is TGTGCCAGCATCCTAGGGGGGGGCCGCAATGAGCAGTTCTTC. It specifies CASILGGGRNEQFF.

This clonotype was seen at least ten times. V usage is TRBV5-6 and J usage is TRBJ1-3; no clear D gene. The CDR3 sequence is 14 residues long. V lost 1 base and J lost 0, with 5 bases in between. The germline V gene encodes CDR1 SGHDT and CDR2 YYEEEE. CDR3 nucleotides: TGTGCCAGCAGCTTGTACGGCTCTGGAAACACCATATATTTT. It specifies CASSLYGSGNTIYF.

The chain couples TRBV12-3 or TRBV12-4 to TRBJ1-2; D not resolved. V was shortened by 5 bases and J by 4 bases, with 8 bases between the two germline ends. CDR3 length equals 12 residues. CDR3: CASSTDRYGYTF. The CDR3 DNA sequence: TGTGCCAGCAGTACAGACCGCTATGGCTACACCTTC.

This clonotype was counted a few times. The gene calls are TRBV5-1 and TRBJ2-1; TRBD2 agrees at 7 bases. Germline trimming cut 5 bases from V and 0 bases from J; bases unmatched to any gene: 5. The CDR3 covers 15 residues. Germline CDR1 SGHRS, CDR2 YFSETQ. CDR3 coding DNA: TGCGCCAGCAGACAACTAGCGATCTCCTACAATGAGCAGTTCTTC. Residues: CASRQLAISYNEQFF.

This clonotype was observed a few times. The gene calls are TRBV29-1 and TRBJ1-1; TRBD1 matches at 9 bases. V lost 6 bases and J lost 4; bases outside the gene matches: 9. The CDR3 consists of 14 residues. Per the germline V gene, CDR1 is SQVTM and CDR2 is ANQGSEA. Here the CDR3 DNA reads TGCAGCGTCCTTATACAGGGGGCATTCACTGAAGCTTTCTTT. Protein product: CSVLIQGAFTEAFF.

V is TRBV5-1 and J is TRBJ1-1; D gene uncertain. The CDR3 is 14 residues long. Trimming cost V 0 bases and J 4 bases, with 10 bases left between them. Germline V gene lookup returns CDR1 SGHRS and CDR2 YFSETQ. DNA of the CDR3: TGCGCCAGCAGCTTGGCCCTTGAGGGCACTGAAGCTTTCTTT. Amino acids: CASSLALEGTEAFF.

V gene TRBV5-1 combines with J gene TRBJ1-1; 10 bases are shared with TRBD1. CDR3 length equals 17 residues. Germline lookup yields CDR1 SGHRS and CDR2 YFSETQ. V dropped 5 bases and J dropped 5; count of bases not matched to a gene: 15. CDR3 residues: CASRPPGTGEPRTEAFF. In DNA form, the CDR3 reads TGCGCCAGCAGACCACCTGGGACAGGGGAGCCTAGGACTGAAGCTTTCTTT.

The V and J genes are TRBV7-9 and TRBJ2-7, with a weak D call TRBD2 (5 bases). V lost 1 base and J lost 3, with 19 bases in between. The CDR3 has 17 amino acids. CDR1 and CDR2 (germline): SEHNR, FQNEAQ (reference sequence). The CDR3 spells CASSLDGDLAAFYEQYF. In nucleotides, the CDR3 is TGTGCCAGCAGCTTAGACGGAGATCTAGCAGCCTTCTACGAGCAGTACTTC.

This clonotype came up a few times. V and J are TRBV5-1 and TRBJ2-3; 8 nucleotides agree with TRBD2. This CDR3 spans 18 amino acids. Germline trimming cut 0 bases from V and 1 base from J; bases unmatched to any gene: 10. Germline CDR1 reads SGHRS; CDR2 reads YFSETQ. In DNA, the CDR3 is TGCGCCAGCAGCTTGGCGACTGGGACTAGATCAGGCACAGATACGCAGTATTTT. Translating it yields CASSLATGTRSGTDTQYF. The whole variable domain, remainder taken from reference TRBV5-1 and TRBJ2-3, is KAGVTQTPRYLIKTRGQQVTLSCSPISGHRSVSWYQQTPGQGLQFLFEYFSETQRNKGNFPGRFSGRQFSNSRSEMNVSTLELGDSALYLCASSLATGTRSGTDTQYFGPGTRLTVL.

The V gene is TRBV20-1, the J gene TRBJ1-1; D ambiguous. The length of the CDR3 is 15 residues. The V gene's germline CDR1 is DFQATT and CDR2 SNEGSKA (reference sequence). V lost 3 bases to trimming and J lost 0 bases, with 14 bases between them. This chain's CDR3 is CSARPQGRLNTEAFF. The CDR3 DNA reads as TGCAGTGCTAGGCCACAAGGACGGTTGAACACTGAAGCTTTCTTT.

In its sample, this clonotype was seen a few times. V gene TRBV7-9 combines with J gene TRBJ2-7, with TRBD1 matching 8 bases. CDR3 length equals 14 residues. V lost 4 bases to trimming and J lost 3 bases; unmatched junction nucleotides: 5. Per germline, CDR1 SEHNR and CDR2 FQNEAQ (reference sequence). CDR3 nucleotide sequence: TGTGCCAGCAGCTCCGCAGGGGGCCTCTACGAGCAGTACTTC. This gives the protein CASSSAGGLYEQYF.

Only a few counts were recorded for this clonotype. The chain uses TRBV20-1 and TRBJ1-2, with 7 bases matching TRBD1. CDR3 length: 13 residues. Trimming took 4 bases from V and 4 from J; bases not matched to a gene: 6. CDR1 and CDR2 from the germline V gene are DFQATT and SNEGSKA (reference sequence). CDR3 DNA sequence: TGCAGTGCTACCGGACAGGCGACCTATGGCTACACCTTC. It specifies CSATGQATYGYTF.